The entry that follows covers one TCR beta chain sequence. The protocol was immunoSEQ multiplex PCR, while the TCRdb copy is restricted to in-frame clones and leaves out a portion. The sample has about 190,000 clones, around 85% seen once. This CDR3 spans 13 amino acids. Trimming cost V 6 bases and J 1 base, with 6 bases left between them. Per germline, CDR1 WSHSY and CDR2 SAAADI. These data belong to a study of blood T cell repertoires in COVID-19. This rearrangement joins TRBV10-2 to TRBJ1-4; D ambiguous. Specimen: PBMCs or T cells enriched from blood (not recorded which). The receptor's source is a woman in her twenties or thirties who had recovered from COVID-19. CDR3 region: CASRRVTNEKLFF. CDR3 bases: TGCGCCAGCAGGCGGGTAACTAATGAAAAACTGTTTTTT.